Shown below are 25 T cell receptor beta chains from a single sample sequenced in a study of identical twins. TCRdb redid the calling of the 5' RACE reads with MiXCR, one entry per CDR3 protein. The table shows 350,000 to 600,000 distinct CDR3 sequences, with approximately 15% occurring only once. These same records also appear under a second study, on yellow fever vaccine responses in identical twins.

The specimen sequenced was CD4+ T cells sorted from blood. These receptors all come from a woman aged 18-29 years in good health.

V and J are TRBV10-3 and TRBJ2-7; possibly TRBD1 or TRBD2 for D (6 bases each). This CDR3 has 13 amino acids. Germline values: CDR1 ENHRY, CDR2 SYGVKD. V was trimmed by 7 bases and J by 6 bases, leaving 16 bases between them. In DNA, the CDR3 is TGTGCCATCAACGAGGGGGGCCCTGTCGAGCAGTACTTC. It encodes CAINEGGPVEQYF.

For the CDR3, the DNA is TGTGCCAGCAGCTTAGTTAACCCAGGGCTCAAAAACATTCAGTACTTC. Its protein is CASSLVNPGLKNIQYF. V is TRBV7-2 and J is TRBJ2-4; perhaps TRBD1 as D (5 bases). This CDR3 region has 16 residues. Trimming stripped 1 base from V and 3 bases from J, with 13 bases between. Germline CDR1 is SGHTA and CDR2 is FQGNSA.

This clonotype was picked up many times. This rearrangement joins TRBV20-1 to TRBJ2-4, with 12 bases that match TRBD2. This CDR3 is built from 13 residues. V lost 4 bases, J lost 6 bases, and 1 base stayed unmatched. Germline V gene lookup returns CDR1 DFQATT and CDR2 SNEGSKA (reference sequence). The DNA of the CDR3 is TGCAGTGCTAAGACTAGCGGGAGAAACATTCAGTACTTC. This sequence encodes CSAKTSGRNIQYF.

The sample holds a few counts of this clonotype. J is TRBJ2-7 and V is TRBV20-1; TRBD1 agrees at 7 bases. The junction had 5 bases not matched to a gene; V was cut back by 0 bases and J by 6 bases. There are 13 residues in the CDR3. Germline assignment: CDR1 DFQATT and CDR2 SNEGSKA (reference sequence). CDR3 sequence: CSARDRPGGEQYF. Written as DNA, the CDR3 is TGCAGTGCTAGAGATCGCCCAGGGGGCGAGCAGTACTTC.

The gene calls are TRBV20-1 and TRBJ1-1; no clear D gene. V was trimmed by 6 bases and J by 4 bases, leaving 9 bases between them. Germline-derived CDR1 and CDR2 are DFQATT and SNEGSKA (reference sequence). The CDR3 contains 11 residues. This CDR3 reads CSAWMSTEAFF. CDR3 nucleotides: TGCAGTGCCTGGATGAGCACTGAAGCTTTCTTT.

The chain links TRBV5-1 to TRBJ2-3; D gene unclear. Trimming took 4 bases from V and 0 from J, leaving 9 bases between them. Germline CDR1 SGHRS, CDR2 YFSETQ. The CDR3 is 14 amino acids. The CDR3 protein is CASSITRSTDTQYF. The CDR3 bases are TGCGCCAGCAGCATAACACGGAGCACAGATACGCAGTATTTT.

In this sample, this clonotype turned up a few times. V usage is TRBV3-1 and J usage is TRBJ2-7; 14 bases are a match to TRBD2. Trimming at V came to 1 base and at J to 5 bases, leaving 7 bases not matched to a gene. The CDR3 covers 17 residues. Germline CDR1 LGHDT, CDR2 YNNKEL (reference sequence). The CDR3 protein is CASSQVRLAGGPHEQYF. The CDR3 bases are TGTGCCAGCAGCCAAGTCCGACTAGCGGGAGGGCCACACGAGCAGTACTTC.

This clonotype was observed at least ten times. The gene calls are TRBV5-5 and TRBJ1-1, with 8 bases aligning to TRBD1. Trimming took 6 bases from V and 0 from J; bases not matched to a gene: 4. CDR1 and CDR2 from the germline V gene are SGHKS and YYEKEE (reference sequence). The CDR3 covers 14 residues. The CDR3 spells CASTQGAMNTEAFF. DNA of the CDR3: TGTGCCAGCACCCAGGGGGCGATGAACACTGAAGCTTTCTTT.

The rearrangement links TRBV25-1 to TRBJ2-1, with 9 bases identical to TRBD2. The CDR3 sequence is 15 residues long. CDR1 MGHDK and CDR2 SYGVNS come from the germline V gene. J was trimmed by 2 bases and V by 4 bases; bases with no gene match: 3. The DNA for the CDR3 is TGTGCCAGCAGTGGTCTAGCGGGGCCCTACAATGAGCAGTTCTTC. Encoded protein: CASSGLAGPYNEQFF.

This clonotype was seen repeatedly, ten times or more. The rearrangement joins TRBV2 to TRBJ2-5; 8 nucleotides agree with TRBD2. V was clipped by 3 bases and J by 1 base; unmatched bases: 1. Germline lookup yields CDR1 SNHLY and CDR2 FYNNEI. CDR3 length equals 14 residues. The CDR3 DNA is TGTGCCAGCAGTGAGCGGGGGGCCCAAGAGACCCAGTACTTC. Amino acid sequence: CASSERGAQETQYF.

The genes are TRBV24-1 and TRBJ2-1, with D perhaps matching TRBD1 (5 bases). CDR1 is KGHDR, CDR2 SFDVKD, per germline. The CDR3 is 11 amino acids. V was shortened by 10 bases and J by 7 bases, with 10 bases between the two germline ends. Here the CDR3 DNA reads TGTGCCACAGGGGTGCGGAATGAGCAGTTCTTC. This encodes CATGVRNEQFF.

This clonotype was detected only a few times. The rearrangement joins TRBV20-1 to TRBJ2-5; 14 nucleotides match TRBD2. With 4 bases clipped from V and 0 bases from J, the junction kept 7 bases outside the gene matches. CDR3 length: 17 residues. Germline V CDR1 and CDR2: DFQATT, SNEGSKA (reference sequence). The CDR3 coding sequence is TGCAGTGCTACCGGACTAGCGGGGGGCCGGTACCAAGAGACCCAGTACTTC. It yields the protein CSATGLAGGRYQETQYF.

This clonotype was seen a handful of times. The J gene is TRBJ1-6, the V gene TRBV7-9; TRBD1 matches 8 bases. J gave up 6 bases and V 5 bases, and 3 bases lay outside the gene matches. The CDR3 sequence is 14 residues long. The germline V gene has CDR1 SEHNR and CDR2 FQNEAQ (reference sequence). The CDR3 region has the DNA TGTGCCAGCAGCGATGACAGGGGTAATTCACCCCTCCACTTT. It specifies CASSDDRGNSPLHF.

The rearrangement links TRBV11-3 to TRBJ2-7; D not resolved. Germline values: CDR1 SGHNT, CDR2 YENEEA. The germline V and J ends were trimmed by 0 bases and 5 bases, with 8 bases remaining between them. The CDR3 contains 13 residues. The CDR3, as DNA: TGTGCCAGCAGCTTAGACTCGGGCGACGAGCAGTACTTC. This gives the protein CASSLDSGDEQYF.

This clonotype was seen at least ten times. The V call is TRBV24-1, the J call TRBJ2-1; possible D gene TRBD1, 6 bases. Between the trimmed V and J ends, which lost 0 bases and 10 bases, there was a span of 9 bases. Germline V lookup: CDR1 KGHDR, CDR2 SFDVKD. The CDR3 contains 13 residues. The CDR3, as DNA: TGTGCCACCAGTGATTTGATGACAGGAGAGCAGTTCTTC. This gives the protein CATSDLMTGEQFF.

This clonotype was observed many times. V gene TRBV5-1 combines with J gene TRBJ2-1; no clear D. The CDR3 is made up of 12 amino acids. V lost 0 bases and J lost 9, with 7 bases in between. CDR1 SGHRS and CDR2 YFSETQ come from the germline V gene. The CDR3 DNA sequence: TGCGCCAGCAGCTTGGTGACTGCTGAGCAGTTCTTC. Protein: CASSLVTAEQFF.

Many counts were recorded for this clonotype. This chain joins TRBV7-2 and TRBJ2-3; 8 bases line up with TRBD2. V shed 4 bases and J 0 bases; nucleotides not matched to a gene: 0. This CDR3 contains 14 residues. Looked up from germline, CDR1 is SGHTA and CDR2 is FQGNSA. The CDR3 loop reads CASSSSGSTDTQYF. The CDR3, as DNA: TGTGCCAGCAGCTCTAGCGGGAGCACAGATACGCAGTATTTT. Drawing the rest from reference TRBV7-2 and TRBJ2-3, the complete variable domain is GAGVSQSPSNKVTEKGKDVELRCDPISGHTALYWYRQSLGQGLEFLIYFQGNSAPDKSGLPSDRFSAERTGGSVSTLTIQRTQQEDSAVYLCASSSSGSTDTQYFGPGTRLTVL.

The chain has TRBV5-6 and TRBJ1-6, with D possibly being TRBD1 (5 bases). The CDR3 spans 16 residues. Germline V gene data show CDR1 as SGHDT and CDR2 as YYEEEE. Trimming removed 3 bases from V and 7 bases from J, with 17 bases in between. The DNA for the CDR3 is TGTGCCAGCAGCTCCATCCAGGGACCTGGAAATTCACCCCTCCACTTT. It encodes CASSSIQGPGNSPLHF. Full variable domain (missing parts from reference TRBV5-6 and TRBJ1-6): DAGVTQSPTHLIKTRGQQVTLRCSPKSGHDTVSWYQQALGQGPQFIFQYYEEEERQRGNFPDRFSGHQFPNYSSELNVNALLLGDSALYLCASSSIQGPGNSPLHFGNGTRLTVT.

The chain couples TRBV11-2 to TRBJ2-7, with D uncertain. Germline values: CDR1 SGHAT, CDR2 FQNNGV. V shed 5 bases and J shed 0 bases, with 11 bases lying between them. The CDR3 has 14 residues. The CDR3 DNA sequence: TGTGCCAGCAGCCATCCGGGTCCCTCCTACGAGCAGTACTTC. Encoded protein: CASSHPGPSYEQYF.

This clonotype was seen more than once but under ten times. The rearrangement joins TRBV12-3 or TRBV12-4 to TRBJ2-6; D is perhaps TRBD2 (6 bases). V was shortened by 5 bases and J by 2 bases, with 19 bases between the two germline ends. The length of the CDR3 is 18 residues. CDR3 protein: CASSPPAGGKAGANVLTF. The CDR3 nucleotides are TGTGCCAGCAGTCCACCCGCAGGAGGGAAGGCTGGGGCCAACGTCCTGACTTTC.

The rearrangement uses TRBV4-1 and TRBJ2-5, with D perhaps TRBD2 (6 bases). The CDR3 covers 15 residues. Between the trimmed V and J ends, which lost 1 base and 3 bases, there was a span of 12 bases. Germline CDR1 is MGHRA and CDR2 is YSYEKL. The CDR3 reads CASSQAGAGEETQYF. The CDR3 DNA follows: TGCGCCAGCAGCCAAGCGGGAGCCGGGGAAGAGACCCAGTACTTC.

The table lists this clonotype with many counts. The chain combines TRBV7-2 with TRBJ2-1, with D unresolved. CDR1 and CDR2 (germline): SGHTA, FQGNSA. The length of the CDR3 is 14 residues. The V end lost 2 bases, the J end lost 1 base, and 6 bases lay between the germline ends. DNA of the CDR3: TGTGCCAGCAGCTTAAGGAGTTCCTACAATGAGCAGTTCTTC. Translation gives CASSLRSSYNEQFF.

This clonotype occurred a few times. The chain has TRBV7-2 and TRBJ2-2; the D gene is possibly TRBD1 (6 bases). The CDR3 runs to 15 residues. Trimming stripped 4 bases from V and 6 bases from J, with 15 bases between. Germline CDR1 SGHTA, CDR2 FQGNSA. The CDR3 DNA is TGTGCCAGCAGCTCACAGGGTGACTTCGCCGGGGAGCTGTTTTTT. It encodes CASSSQGDFAGELFF.

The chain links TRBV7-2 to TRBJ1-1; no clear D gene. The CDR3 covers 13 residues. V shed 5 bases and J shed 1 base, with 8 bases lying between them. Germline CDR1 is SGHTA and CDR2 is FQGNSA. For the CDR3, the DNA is TGTGCCAGCAGCCCAAACACGAACACTGAAGCTTTCTTT. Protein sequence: CASSPNTNTEAFF.

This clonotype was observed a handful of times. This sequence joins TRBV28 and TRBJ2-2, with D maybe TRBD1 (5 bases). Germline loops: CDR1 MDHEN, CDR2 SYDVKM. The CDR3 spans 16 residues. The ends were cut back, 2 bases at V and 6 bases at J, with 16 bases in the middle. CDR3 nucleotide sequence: TGTGCCAGCAGTTTACAGGGTCCAGGTATAGCCGGGGAGCTGTTTTTT. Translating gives CASSLQGPGIAGELFF.